The rows below give T cell receptor beta chains drawn from one sample of a study of shared clonotypes between healthy human individuals. Data came from immunoSEQ multiplex PCR; TCRdb stores just in-frame clones and leaves some out. Counted here are about 2.1 million clones, 93% occurring once; the ten biggest clones make up approximately 1.7%. Sequencing was done on a sample of naive CD8+ T cells from PBMCs. Source of these receptors: a man between 18 and 35 years old in good health. Some clones in this sample may be carry-over from other donors' samples. Both conserved end residues are part of each CDR3. A D gene is named only where the DNA matches it firmly. A row's size may be missing; if present it is once, few, many or a size class.

.,TRBJ2-5,TRBV4-1,.,CASSQVGFTETQYF,TGCGCCAGCAGCCAAGTAGGTTTTACGGAGACCCAGTACTTC
.,TRBJ2-7,TRBV5-4,.,CASSFAMNYEQYF,TGTGCCAGCAGCTTCGCCATGAACTACGAGCAGTACTTC
TRBD1,TRBJ2-3,TRBV11-2,.,CASSFLPGQGVPTDTQYF,TGTGCCAGCAGCTTTCTGCCGGGACAGGGGGTCCCCACAGATACGCAGTATTTT
TRBD2,TRBJ2-5,TRBV11-2,.,CASSSPGLAYETQYF,TGTGCCAGCAGCTCTCCGGGACTAGCGTATGAGACCCAGTACTTC
TRBD2,TRBJ2-1,TRBV7-9,.,CASSLALTSGREAYNEQFF,TGTGCCAGCAGCTTAGCCCTTACTAGCGGGAGGGAGGCCTACAATGAGCAGTTCTTC
.,TRBJ2-1,TRBV13,.,CASSQLVFPEQFF,TGTGCCAGCAGCCAGCTAGTTTTCCCTGAGCAGTTCTTC
TRBD2,TRBJ2-7,TRBV28,.,CASSFSRSGGLMYEQYF,TGTGCCAGCAGTTTCTCCCGGTCGGGAGGGCTTATGTACGAGCAGTACTTC
TRBD1,TRBJ1-3,TRBV28,.,CASSPHRGLNTIYF,TGTGCCAGCAGTCCCCACAGGGGTTTAAACACCATATATTTT
TRBD1,TRBJ1-2,TRBV19,.,CASLPRGSDYGYTF,TGTGCCAGTCTTCCCAGGGGGTCGGACTATGGCTACACCTTC
TRBD1,TRBJ1-1,TRBV7-6,.,CASSPRTGSLVGTEAFF,TGTGCCAGCAGCCCCCGGACAGGGAGCCTGGTGGGCACTGAAGCTTTCTTT
TRBD1,TRBJ2-2,TRBV7-9,.,CASSKTGGEAGELFF,TGTGCCAGCAGCAAGACAGGGGGCGAGGCCGGGGAGCTGTTTTTT
TRBD2,TRBJ2-1,TRBV2,.,CASTTSGRYNEQFF,TGTGCCAGCACGACTAGCGGGAGATACAATGAGCAGTTCTTC
.,TRBJ2-5,TRBV4-1,.,CASSPLGGRDQETQYF,TGCGCCAGCAGCCCGCTGGGGGGCAGGGACCAAGAGACCCAGTACTTC
TRBD2,TRBJ2-1,TRBV4-2,once,CASSQVLAGGSYNEQFF,TGTGCCAGCAGCCAAGTACTAGCGGGAGGCTCCTACAATGAGCAGTTCTTC
.,TRBJ1-2,TRBV9,.,CASSIEGRGGYTF,TGTGCCAGCAGCATCGAGGGCAGGGGCGGCTACACCTTC
.,TRBJ2-2,TRBV5-1,.,CASSFAENTGELFF,TGCGCCAGCAGCTTCGCGGAAAACACCGGGGAGCTGTTTTTT
.,TRBJ1-4,TRBV7-9,.,CASSLAGREDNEKLFF,TGTGCCAGCAGCTTAGCAGGCAGGGAAGATAATGAAAAACTGTTTTTT
TRBD2,TRBJ2-1,TRBV4-1,.,CASGLLAGTYNEQFF,TGCGCCAGCGGGTTACTAGCGGGGACTTACAATGAGCAGTTCTTC
TRBD2,TRBJ2-3,TRBV7-8,.,CASSPVGGLAGITDTQYF,TGTGCCAGCAGCCCAGTAGGTGGACTAGCGGGAATCACAGATACGCAGTATTTT
TRBD2,TRBJ2-7,TRBV19,.,CASSIRLADLEQYF,TGTGCCAGTAGTATCCGCCTAGCGGATCTCGAGCAGTACTTC
.,TRBJ1-1,TRBV27,.,CASSRSGYTEAFF,TGTGCCAGCAGTCGTTCAGGGTACACTGAAGCTTTCTTT
.,TRBJ2-4,TRBV1,.,CTSSQAGVHVAKNIQYF,TGCACCAGCAGCCAAGCAGGGGTGCACGTGGCCAAAAACATTCAGTACTTC
TRBD1,TRBJ2-7,TRBV7-9,.,CASSGAGQAEDEQYF,TGTGCCAGCAGCGGAGCCGGACAGGCAGAGGACGAGCAGTACTTC
.,TRBJ1-2,TRBV5-4,.,CASSFGLGGYTF,TGTGCCAGCAGCTTTGGACTCGGTGGCTACACCTTC